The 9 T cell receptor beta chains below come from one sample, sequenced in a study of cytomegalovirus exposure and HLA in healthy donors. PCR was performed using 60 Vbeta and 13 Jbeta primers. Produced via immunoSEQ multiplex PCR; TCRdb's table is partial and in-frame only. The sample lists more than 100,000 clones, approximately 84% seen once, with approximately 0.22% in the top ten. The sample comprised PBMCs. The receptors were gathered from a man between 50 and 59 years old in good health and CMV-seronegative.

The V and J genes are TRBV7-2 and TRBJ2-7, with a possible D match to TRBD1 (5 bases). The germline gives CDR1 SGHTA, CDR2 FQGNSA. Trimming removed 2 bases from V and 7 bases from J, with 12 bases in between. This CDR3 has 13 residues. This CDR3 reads CASSLRTLGEQYF. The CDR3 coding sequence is TGTGCCAGCAGCTTAAGGACATTGGGTGAGCAGTACTTC.

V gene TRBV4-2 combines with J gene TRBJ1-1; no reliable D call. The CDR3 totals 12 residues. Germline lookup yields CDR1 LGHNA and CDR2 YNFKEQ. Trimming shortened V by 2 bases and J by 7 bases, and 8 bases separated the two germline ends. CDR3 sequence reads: CASSQPLFEAFF. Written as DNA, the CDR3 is TGTGCCAGCAGCCAACCTTTGTTTGAAGCTTTCTTT.

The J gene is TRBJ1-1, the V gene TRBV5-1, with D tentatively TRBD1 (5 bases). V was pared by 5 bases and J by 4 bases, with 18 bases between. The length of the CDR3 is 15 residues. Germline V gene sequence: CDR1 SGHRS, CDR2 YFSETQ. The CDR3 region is CASSLTGPKGTEAFF. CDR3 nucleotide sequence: TGCGCCAGCAGTCTTACAGGCCCTAAGGGCACTGAAGCTTTCTTT. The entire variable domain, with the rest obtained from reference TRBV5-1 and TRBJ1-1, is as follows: KAGVTQTPRYLIKTRGQQVTLSCSPISGHRSVSWYQQTPGQGLQFLFEYFSETQRNKGNFPGRFSGRQFSNSRSEMNVSTLELGDSALYLCASSLTGPKGTEAFFGQGTRLTVV.

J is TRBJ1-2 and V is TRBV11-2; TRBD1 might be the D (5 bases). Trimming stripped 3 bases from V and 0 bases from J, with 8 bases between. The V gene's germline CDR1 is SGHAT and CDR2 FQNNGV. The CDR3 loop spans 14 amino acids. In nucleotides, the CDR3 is TGTGCCAGCAGCTTGGTGACAGCTAACTATGGCTACACCTTC. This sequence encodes CASSLVTANYGYTF.

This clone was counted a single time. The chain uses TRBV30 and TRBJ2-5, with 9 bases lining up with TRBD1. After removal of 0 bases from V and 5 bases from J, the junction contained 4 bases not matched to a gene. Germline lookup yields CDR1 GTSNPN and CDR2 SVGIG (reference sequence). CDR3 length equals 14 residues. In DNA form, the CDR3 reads TGTGCCTGGAGTGTACAGGGGGCTGGGGAGACCCAGTACTTC. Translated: CAWSVQGAGETQYF.

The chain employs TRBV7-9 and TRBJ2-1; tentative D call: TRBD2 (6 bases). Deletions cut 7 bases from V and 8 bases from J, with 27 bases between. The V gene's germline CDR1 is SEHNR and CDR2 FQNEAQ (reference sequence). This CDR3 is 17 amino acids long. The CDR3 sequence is CASKVYGGDRPGDEQFF. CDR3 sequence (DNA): TGTGCCAGCAAGGTGTATGGCGGGGACCGACCTGGGGATGAGCAGTTCTTC.

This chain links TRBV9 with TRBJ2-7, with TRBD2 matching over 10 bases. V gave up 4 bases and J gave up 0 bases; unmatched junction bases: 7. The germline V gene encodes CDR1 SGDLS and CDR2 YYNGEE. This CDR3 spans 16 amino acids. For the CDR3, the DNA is TGTGCCAGCAGCCCACGGACTAGCGGCAGCTCCTACGAGCAGTACTTC. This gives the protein CASSPRTSGSSYEQYF.

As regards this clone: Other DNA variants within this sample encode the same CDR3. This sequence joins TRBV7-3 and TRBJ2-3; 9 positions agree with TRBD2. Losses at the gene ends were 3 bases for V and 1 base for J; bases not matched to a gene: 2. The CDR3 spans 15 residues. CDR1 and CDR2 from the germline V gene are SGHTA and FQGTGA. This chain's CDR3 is CASSLGLAGTDTQYF. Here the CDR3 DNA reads TGTGCCAGCAGCTTGGGACTAGCAGGCACAGATACGCAGTATTTT.

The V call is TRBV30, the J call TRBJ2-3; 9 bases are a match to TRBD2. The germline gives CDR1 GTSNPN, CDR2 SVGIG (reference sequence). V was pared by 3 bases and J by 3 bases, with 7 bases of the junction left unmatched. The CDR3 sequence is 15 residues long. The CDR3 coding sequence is TGTGCCTGGAGCCCCCGGCGGGGGGGGACAGATACGCAGTATTTT. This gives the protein CAWSPRRGGTDTQYF.